The clone carrying this T cell receptor (beta chain) was found many times. The antigen is undetermined. This sample was included in a study of T cells in Graves' hyperthyroidism and ophthalmopathy. Whole-study results and caveats: Separating ophthalmopathy from stable hyperthyroidism was achieved by a 13 V-J model.

Regions amplified from RNA transcripts were the TCR beta CDR3 regions. Researchers ran a first-round RT-PCR on the TCR CDR3 using the HTBI primer set. In TCRdb, the multiplex PCR reads were re-called with MiXCR into one record per CDR3 protein. The repertoire holds 500,000 to 650,000 distinct CDR3 sequences, with about 14% as singletons. V lost 5 bases to trimming and J lost 6 bases, with 11 bases between them. The CDR3 runs 12 residues. The germline gives CDR1 SGHTA, CDR2 FQGNSA. The sequence came from a woman in her forties or fifties with Graves' ophthalmopathy. Sample: blood. The chain has TRBV7-2 and TRBJ2-7; tentatively, D is TRBD1 (5 bases). The CDR3 is CASSQPGFEQYF. The CDR3 region has the DNA TGTGCCAGCAGCCAGCCAGGGTTCGAGCAGTACTTC.